This TCR beta chain was obtained from a study of OX40 agonist ivuxolimab in advanced cancers. For the study at large: Eligibility admitted prior anti-PD-1, anti-PD-L1 or anti-CTLA-4 therapy; around 41% had some. Study results and caveats: Averaged across samples, CD8+ T cells carried more expanded clones than CD4+ did.

The assay was immunoSEQ multiplex PCR, and TCRdb's table has in-frame clones only and misses some. Of 82,000 or so clones detected, around 85% appear once; the ten largest clones hold more than 2%. With respect to this clone: The antigen is undetermined.

Germline CDR1 is GTSNPN and CDR2 is SVGIG (reference sequence). V gave up 2 bases and J gave up 5 bases, with 12 bases separating them. The CDR3 sequence is 13 residues long. Autoimmune disease history or systemic immunosuppression led to patients being barred. The sequence was collected from an adult with an advanced solid tumor such as melanoma, head and neck, liver or kidney cancer. V and J are TRBV30 and TRBJ1-1; the D is unclear. Sequencing was performed on CD4+ or CD8+ T cells sorted from blood, taken in a trial of the OX40 agonist ivuxolimab. CDR3 DNA: TGTGCCTGGAGTTACGTGGTAGGTACTGAAGCTTTCTTT. Its protein product is CAWSYVVGTEAFF.